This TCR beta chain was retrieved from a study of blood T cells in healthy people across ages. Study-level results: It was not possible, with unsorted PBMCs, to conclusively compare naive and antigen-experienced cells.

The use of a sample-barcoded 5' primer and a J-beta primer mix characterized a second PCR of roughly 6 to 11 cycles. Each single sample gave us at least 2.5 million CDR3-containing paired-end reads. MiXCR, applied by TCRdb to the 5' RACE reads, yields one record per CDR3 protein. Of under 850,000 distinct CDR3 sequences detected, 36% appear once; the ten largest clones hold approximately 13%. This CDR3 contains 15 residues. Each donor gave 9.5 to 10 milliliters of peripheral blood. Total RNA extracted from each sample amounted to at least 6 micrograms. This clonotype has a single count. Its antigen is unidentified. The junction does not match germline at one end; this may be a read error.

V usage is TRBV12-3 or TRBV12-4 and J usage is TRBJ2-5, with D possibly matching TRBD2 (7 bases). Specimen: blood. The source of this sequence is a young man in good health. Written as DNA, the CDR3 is TGTGCCAACAGTTTAAGGGGGGGGATTCCCACGGAGCAGTACTTC. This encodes CANSLRGGIPTEQYF.